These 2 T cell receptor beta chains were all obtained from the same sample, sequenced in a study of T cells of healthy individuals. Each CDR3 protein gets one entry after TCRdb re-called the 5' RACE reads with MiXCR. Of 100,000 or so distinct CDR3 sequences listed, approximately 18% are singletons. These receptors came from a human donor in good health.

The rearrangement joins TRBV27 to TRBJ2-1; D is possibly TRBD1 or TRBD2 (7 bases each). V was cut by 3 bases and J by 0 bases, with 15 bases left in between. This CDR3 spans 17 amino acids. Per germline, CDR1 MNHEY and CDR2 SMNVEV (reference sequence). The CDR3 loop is CASSLGEGAFSYNEQFF. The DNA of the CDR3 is TGTGCCAGCAGTTTGGGGGAGGGGGCCTTCTCCTACAATGAGCAGTTCTTC.

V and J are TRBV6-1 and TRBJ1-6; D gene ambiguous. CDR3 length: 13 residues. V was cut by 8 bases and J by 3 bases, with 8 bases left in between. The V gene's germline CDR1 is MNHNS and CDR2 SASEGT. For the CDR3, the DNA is TGTGCCAGCCGTGGTTTCTATAATTCACCCCTCCACTTT. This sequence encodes CASRGFYNSPLHF.